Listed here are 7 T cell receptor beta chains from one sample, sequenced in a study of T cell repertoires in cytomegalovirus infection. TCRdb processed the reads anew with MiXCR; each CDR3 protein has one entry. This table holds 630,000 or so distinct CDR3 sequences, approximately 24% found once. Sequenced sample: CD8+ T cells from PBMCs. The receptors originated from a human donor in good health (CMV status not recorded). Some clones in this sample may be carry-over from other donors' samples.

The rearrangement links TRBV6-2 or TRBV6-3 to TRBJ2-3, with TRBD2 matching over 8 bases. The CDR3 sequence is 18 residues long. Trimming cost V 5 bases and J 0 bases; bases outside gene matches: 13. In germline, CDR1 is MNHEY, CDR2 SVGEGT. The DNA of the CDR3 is TGTGCCAGCAGTCAGACACCACCGGGACTAGGAAGCACAGATACGCAGTATTTT. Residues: CASSQTPPGLGSTDTQYF.

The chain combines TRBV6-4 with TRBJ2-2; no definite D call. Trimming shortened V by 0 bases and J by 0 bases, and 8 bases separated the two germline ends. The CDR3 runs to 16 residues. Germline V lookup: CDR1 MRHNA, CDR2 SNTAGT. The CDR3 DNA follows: TGTGCCAGCAGTGACTCGGTGCACGCGAACACCGGGGAGCTGTTTTTT. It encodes CASSDSVHANTGELFF.

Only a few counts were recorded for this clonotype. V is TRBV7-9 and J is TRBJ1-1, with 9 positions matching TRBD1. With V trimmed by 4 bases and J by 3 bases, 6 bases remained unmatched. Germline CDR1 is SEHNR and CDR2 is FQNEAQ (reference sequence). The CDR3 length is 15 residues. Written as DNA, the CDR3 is TGTGCCAGCAGCTCACCTGGGACAGGGTACACTGAAGCTTTCTTT. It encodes CASSSPGTGYTEAFF.

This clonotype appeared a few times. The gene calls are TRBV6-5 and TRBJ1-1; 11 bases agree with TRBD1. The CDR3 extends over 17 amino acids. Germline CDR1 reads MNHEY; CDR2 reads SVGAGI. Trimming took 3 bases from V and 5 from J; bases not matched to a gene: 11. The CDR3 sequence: CASSYSNPGQGGTEAFF. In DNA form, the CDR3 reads TGTGCCAGCAGTTATTCGAATCCGGGACAGGGGGGGACTGAAGCTTTCTTT.

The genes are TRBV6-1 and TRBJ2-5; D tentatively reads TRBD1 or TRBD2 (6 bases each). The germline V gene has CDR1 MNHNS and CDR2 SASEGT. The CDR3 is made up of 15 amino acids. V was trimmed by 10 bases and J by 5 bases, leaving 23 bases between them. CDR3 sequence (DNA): TGTGCCACCTATGGAGGAGGGGGATTGCGGGAGACCCAGTACTTC. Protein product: CATYGGGGLRETQYF.

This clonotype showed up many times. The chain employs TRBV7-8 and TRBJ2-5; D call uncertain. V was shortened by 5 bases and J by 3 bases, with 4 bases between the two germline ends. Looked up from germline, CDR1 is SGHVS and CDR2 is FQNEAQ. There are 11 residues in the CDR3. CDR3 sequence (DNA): TGTGCCAGCAGCGACGAAGAGACCCAGTACTTC. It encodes CASSDEETQYF.

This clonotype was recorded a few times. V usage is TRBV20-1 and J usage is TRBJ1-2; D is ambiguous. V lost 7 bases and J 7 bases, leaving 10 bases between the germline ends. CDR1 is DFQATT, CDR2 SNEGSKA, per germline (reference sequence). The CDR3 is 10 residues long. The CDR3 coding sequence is TGCAGTGTCGACGGTTTTGGCTACACCTTC. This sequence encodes CSVDGFGYTF.